This TCR beta chain stems from a study of molecular identifiers for immune sequencing clone quantification. From the PCR reads, TCRdb called clonotypes with MiXCR, one entry per CDR3 protein. The sample has about 54,000 distinct CDR3 sequences, almost 25% seen once; the top ten hold approximately 1.9%. CDR1 and CDR2 (germline): SGHAT, FQNNGV. V dropped 1 base and J dropped 3 bases, with 12 bases sitting between them. The CDR3 contains 15 residues. Using a CD8+CD4-CCR7+CD45RA+ phenotype, naive CD8 T cells were sorted. Details on this clonotype: The antigen remains undetermined.

The study, taken as a whole, reports: Clones of above 20 RNA copies carried over 99% of effector molecules; in naive cells they carried under 1%.

The chain couples TRBV11-2 to TRBJ1-1; D not certain. Source material: naive CD8+ T cells from blood, with Jurkat cell RNA spiked in. Documented subset: FACS-sorted CD8+CD4-CCR7+CD45RA+ naive T cells. The origin of this receptor is a human donor in good health. Some libraries in this study had Jurkat cell RNA spiked in. The CDR3 DNA sequence: TGTGCCAGCAGCTTAGGGACCCATACGGACACTGAAGCTTTCTTT. This codes for CASSLGTHTDTEAFF.